This T cell receptor (beta chain) was obtained from a study of CD8 T cells in ankylosing spondylitis. General study results and limits: Enrichment of disease-linked clones was reportedly significant in matched ankylosing spondylitis synovial fluid.

On this clonotype: Its specificity is unknown.

Trimming pared 6 bases from V and 1 base from J, leaving 11 bases between. This CDR3 region has 14 residues. From germline, CDR1 is MNHEY and CDR2 SVGEGT. Making the TCR beta libraries involved quantitative 5'-RACE with molecular barcodes. A single record per CDR3 protein comes from TCRdb applying MiXCR to the 5' RACE reads. In the table there are 220,000 or so distinct CDR3 sequences, over 9.5% of which are singletons. The gene calls are TRBV6-2 or TRBV6-3 and TRBJ2-3; D gene unclear. This sequence originates from a male donor with ankylosing spondylitis or in good health (not recorded which). Sequenced material: blood, either unsorted or a sorted T cell fraction (not recorded which). The CDR3 region has the DNA TGTGCCAGCAGACCGGCAGCCCGCACAGATACGCAGTATTTT. This sequence encodes CASRPAARTDTQYF.